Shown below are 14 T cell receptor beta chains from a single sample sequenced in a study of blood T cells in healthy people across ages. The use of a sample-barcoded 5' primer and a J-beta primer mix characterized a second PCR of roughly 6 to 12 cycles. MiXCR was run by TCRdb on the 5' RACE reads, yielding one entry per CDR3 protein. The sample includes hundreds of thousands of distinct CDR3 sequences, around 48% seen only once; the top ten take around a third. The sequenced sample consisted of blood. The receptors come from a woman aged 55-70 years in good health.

DNA of the CDR3: TGTGCCAGCAGCCAAGGGGTGATGAACACTGAAGCTTTCTTT. Translation gives CASSQGVMNTEAFF. The V call is TRBV3-1, the J call TRBJ1-1, with no clear D. The CDR3 has 14 amino acids. CDR1 and CDR2 (germline): LGHDT, YNNKEL (reference sequence). The germline V and J ends were trimmed by 1 base and 0 bases, with 6 bases remaining between them.

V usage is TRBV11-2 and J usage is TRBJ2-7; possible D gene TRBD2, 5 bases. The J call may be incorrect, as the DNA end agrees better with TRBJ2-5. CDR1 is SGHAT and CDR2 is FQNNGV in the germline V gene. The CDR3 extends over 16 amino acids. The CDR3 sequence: CASSPIGRTDSETQYF. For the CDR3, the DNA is TGTGCCAGCAGCCCCATAGGGCGGACTGATTCCGAGACCCAGTACTTC.

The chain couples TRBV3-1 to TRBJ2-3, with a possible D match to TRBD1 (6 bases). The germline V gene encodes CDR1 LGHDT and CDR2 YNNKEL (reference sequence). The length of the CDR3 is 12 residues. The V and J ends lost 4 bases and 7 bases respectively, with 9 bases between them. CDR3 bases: TGTGCCAGCAGCCCAGGGGCCTATACGCAGTATTTT. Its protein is CASSPGAYTQYF.

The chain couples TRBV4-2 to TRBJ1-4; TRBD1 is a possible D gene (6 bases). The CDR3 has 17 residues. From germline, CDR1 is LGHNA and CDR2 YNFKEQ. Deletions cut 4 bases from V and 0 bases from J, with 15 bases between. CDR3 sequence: CASSRPGGEATNEKLFF. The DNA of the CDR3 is TGTGCCAGCAGCCGCCCCGGGGGCGAAGCAACTAATGAAAAACTGTTTTTT.

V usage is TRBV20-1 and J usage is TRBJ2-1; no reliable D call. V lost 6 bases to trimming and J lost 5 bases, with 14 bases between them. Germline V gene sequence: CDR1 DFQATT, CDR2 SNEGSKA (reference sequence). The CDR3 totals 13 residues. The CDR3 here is CSALTSRDNEQFF. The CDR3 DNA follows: TGCAGTGCACTGACTTCTAGAGACAATGAGCAGTTCTTC.

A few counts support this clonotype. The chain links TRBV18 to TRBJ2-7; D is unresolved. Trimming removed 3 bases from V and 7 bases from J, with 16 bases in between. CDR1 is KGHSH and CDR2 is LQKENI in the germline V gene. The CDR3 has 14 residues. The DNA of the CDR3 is TGTGCCAGCTCACCCTCGGTAGGGTCGTGGGAGCAGTACTTC. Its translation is CASSPSVGSWEQYF.

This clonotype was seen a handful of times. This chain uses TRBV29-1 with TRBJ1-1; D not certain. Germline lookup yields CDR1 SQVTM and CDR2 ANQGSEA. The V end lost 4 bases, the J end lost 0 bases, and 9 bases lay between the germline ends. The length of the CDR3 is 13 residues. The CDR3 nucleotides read TGCAGCGTTGCGGGTGTCATGAACACTGAAGCTTTCTTT. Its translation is CSVAGVMNTEAFF.

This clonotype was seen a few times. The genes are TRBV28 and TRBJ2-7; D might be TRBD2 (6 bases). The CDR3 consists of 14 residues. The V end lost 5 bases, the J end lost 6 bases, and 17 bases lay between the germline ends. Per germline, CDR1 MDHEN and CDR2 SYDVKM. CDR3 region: CASSPLRDLGEQYF. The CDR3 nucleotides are TGTGCCAGCAGTCCATTGCGGGACCTCGGCGAGCAGTACTTC.

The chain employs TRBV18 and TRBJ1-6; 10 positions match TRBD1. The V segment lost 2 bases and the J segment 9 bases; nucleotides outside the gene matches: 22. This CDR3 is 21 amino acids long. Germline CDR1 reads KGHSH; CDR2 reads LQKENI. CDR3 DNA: TGTGCCAGCTCACCAAACCGCCCGGGACAGGGGAAAATTATGCCAAGTTCACCCCTCCACTTT. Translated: CASSPNRPGQGKIMPSSPLHF.

CDR3: CASSHIIQVWTTKPDVLTF. In DNA, the CDR3 is TGTGCCAGCAGCCACATAATTCAGGTTTGGACCACCAAGCCAGACGTCCTGACTTTC. V and J are TRBV7-2 and TRBJ2-6; D remains ambiguous. The CDR3 has 19 residues. V was clipped by 5 bases and J by 11 bases, with 31 bases between them. In germline, CDR1 is SGHTA, CDR2 FQGNSA.

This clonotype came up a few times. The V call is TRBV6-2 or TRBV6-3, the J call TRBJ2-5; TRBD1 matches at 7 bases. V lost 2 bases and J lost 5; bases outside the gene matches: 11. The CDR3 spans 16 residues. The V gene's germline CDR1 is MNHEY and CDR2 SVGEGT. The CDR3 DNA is TGTGCCAGCAGTTACCGATTCAGACAGGGCGGCGAGACCCAGTACTTC. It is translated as CASSYRFRQGGETQYF.

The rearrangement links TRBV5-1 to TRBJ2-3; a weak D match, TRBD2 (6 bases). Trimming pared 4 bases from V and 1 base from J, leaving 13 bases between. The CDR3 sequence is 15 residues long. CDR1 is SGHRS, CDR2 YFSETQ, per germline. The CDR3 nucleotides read TGCGCCAGCAGCCTAGGGGACTTACGCACAGATACGCAGTATTTT. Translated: CASSLGDLRTDTQYF.

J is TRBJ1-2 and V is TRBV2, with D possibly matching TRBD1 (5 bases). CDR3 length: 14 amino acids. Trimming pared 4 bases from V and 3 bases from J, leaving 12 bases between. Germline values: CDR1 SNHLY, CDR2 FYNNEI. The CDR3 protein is CASSGTSGHYGYTF. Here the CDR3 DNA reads TGTGCCAGCAGTGGGACATCGGGGCACTATGGCTACACCTTC.

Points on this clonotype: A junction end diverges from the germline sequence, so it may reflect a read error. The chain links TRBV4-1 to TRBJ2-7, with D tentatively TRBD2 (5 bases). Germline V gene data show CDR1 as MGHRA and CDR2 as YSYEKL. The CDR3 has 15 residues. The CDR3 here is CTSSQAVGTSYEQYF. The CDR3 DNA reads TGCACCAGCAGCCAAGCGGTCGGCACCTCCTACGAGCAGTACTTC.